This is a list of T cell receptor beta chains from one sample in a study of blood T cell repertoires in COVID-19. TCRdb's table, derived via immunoSEQ multiplex PCR, lists solely in-frame clones and lacks some. The profile shows tens of thousands of clones, around 86% of them singletons. The source material was peripheral blood. All receptors derive from a man in his sixties with COVID-19, enrolled during active disease. Both conserved end residues are part of each CDR3. Fields, in order: D gene, V gene, clone size, CDR3 length, J gene, CDR3 protein, CDR3 DNA. The D gene is left open where the match is weak. Size tells how often a clone was seen (once, few, many) or the class of an expanded clone, and some rows leave it out.

d_call: -
v_call: TRBV6-4
clone_size: -
cdr3_length: 19
j_call: TRBJ2-4
cdr3_aa: CASSDGAGADSLAKNIQYF
cdr3_nt: TGTGCCAGCAGTGATGGGGCTGGGGCAGATTCTTTAGCCAAAAACATTCAGTACTTC

d_call: TRBD2
v_call: TRBV7-9
clone_size: many
cdr3_length: 15
j_call: TRBJ2-7
cdr3_aa: CASSNGLAGGREQYF
cdr3_nt: TGTGCCAGCAGTAACGGACTAGCGGGAGGAAGGGAGCAGTACTTC

d_call: TRBD1
v_call: TRBV24-1
clone_size: -
cdr3_length: 17
j_call: TRBJ2-1
cdr3_aa: CATSDPSGQETYNEQFF
cdr3_nt: TGTGCCACCAGTGACCCGTCCGGACAGGAAACCTACAATGAGCAGTTCTTC

d_call: -
v_call: TRBV19
clone_size: -
cdr3_length: 14
j_call: TRBJ1-5
cdr3_aa: CASSIESEYQPQHF
cdr3_nt: TGTGCCAGTAGTATAGAGTCAGAATATCAGCCCCAGCATTTT

d_call: TRBD1
v_call: TRBV19
clone_size: -
cdr3_length: 16
j_call: TRBJ2-3
cdr3_aa: CASSLPRDSDSDTQYF
cdr3_nt: TGTGCCAGTAGTCTCCCCCGGGACAGTGATTCAGATACGCAGTATTTT

d_call: -
v_call: TRBV11-3
clone_size: few
cdr3_length: 15
j_call: TRBJ2-1
cdr3_aa: CASSFQATSVDEQFF
cdr3_nt: TGTGCCAGCAGCTTTCAGGCGACTAGTGTCGATGAGCAGTTCTTC

d_call: -
v_call: TRBV7-9
clone_size: -
cdr3_length: 14
j_call: TRBJ1-4
cdr3_aa: CASSLGLHNEKLFF
cdr3_nt: TGTGCCAGCAGCTTAGGGCTCCATAATGAAAAACTGTTTTTT

d_call: TRBD2
v_call: TRBV5-4
clone_size: -
cdr3_length: 14
j_call: TRBJ2-7
cdr3_aa: CASSVYGGVYEQYF
cdr3_nt: TGTGCCAGCAGCGTCTATGGGGGGGTCTACGAGCAGTACTTC

d_call: TRBD1
v_call: TRBV2
clone_size: -
cdr3_length: 15
j_call: TRBJ2-3
cdr3_aa: CASSGGQGYGDTQYF
cdr3_nt: TGTGCCAGCAGCGGGGGACAGGGGTACGGAGATACGCAGTATTTT

d_call: TRBD1
v_call: TRBV24-1
clone_size: -
cdr3_length: 14
j_call: TRBJ2-5
cdr3_aa: CASQGASFQETQYF
cdr3_nt: TGTGCCTCACAGGGGGCTTCCTTTCAAGAGACCCAGTACTTC

d_call: -
v_call: TRBV3-1/TRBV3-2
clone_size: -
cdr3_length: 14
j_call: TRBJ2-5
cdr3_aa: CASSPPLAEETQYF
cdr3_nt: TGTGCCAGCAGCCCCCCCCTGGCGGAAGAGACCCAGTACTTC

d_call: -
v_call: TRBV5-1
clone_size: once
cdr3_length: 15
j_call: TRBJ2-2
cdr3_aa: CASSLALTGTGELFF
cdr3_nt: TGCGCCAGCAGCTTGGCACTCACAGGAACCGGGGAGCTGTTTTTT

d_call: -
v_call: TRBV5-1
clone_size: once
cdr3_length: 13
j_call: TRBJ2-2
cdr3_aa: CASSPAGTGELFF
cdr3_nt: TGCGCCAGCAGCCCCGCGGGCACCGGGGAGCTGTTTTTT

d_call: TRBD1
v_call: TRBV4-1
clone_size: -
cdr3_length: 17
j_call: TRBJ2-3
cdr3_aa: CASSQDYGAGGPDTQYF
cdr3_nt: TGCGCCAGCAGCCAAGATTATGGCGCAGGGGGTCCAGATACGCAGTATTTT

d_call: -
v_call: TRBV15
clone_size: -
cdr3_length: 13
j_call: TRBJ2-1
cdr3_aa: CATSRDSKGEQFF
cdr3_nt: TGTGCCACCAGCAGGGACTCCAAAGGGGAGCAGTTCTTC

d_call: -
v_call: TRBV2
clone_size: -
cdr3_length: 14
j_call: TRBJ1-5
cdr3_aa: CASSEGLSNQPQHF
cdr3_nt: TGTGCCAGCAGTGAAGGTCTTAGCAATCAGCCCCAGCATTTT

d_call: TRBD2
v_call: TRBV2
clone_size: once
cdr3_length: 14
j_call: TRBJ2-5
cdr3_aa: CASTSTSSEGTQYF
cdr3_nt: TGTGCCAGCACATCGACTAGCTCGGAAGGGACCCAGTACTTC

d_call: -
v_call: TRBV7-9
clone_size: -
cdr3_length: 12
j_call: TRBJ1-1
cdr3_aa: CAGRGVNTEAFF
cdr3_nt: TGTGCCGGCCGCGGGGTGAACACTGAAGCTTTCTTT

d_call: -
v_call: TRBV24-1
clone_size: -
cdr3_length: 15
j_call: TRBJ2-1
cdr3_aa: CATSDLETHYNEQFF
cdr3_nt: TGTGCCACCAGTGATTTGGAGACACACTACAATGAGCAGTTCTTC

d_call: -
v_call: TRBV6-2/TRBV6-3
clone_size: few
cdr3_length: 11
j_call: TRBJ2-1
cdr3_aa: CASSQYNEQFF
cdr3_nt: TGTGCCAGCAGTCAGTACAATGAGCAGTTCTTC

d_call: -
v_call: TRBV4-2
clone_size: once
cdr3_length: 15
j_call: TRBJ2-7
cdr3_aa: CASSQEARGAYEQYF
cdr3_nt: TGTGCCAGCAGCCAAGAGGCCAGGGGAGCCTACGAGCAGTACTTC

d_call: -
v_call: TRBV10-3
clone_size: -
cdr3_length: 15
j_call: TRBJ2-3
cdr3_aa: CAISESGGSTDTQYF
cdr3_nt: TGTGCCATCAGTGAGTCTGGCGGGTCCACAGATACGCAGTATTTT

d_call: TRBD1
v_call: TRBV28
clone_size: -
cdr3_length: 14
j_call: TRBJ1-3
cdr3_aa: CASRLDRRGNTIYF
cdr3_nt: TGTGCCAGCAGGCTGGACAGGAGGGGAAACACCATATATTTT

d_call: TRBD1
v_call: TRBV24-1
clone_size: -
cdr3_length: 15
j_call: TRBJ1-2
cdr3_aa: CATSDPNRGSYGYTF
cdr3_nt: TGTGCCACCAGTGATCCTAACAGGGGAAGCTATGGCTACACCTTC

d_call: -
v_call: TRBV24-1
clone_size: -
cdr3_length: 14
j_call: TRBJ2-2
cdr3_aa: CATDGGPNTGELFF
cdr3_nt: TGTGCCACCGACGGGGGTCCGAACACCGGGGAGCTGTTTTTT

d_call: -
v_call: TRBV5-1
clone_size: -
cdr3_length: 16
j_call: TRBJ2-7
cdr3_aa: CASSLVADSSSYEQYF
cdr3_nt: TGCGCCAGCAGCTTGGTGGCAGACTCATCCTCCTACGAGCAGTACTTC

d_call: -
v_call: TRBV5-1
clone_size: -
cdr3_length: 17
j_call: TRBJ1-5
cdr3_aa: CASSLGVQGGSNQPQHF
cdr3_nt: TGCGCCAGCAGCTTGGGCGTACAGGGTGGAAGCAATCAGCCCCAGCATTTT

d_call: -
v_call: TRBV11-2
clone_size: -
cdr3_length: 12
j_call: TRBJ2-1
cdr3_aa: CASSHPGGEQFF
cdr3_nt: TGTGCCAGCAGCCACCCCGGAGGTGAGCAGTTCTTC

d_call: TRBD1
v_call: TRBV27
clone_size: -
cdr3_length: 15
j_call: TRBJ1-1
cdr3_aa: CASSDRGGMNTEAFF
cdr3_nt: TGTGCCAGCAGCGACAGGGGGGGGATGAACACTGAAGCTTTCTTT

d_call: TRBD2
v_call: TRBV7-2
clone_size: -
cdr3_length: 14
j_call: TRBJ2-1
cdr3_aa: CASSFSGGIHEQFF
cdr3_nt: TGTGCCAGCAGCTTTAGCGGGGGGATACATGAGCAGTTCTTC

d_call: -
v_call: TRBV27
clone_size: -
cdr3_length: 13
j_call: TRBJ2-1
cdr3_aa: CASTRTPYNEQFF
cdr3_nt: TGTGCCAGCACCCGGACTCCCTACAATGAGCAGTTCTTC

d_call: TRBD2
v_call: TRBV19
clone_size: once
cdr3_length: 16
j_call: TRBJ2-3
cdr3_aa: CASSPRTSGGTDTQYF
cdr3_nt: TGTGCCAGTAGTCCCAGGACTAGCGGGGGCACAGATACGCAGTATTTT

d_call: -
v_call: TRBV18
clone_size: -
cdr3_length: 14
j_call: TRBJ1-1
cdr3_aa: CASSPERAFSEAFF
cdr3_nt: TGTGCCAGCTCACCAGAGCGGGCTTTTAGTGAAGCTTTCTTT

d_call: TRBD2
v_call: TRBV12-3/TRBV12-4
clone_size: once
cdr3_length: 13
j_call: TRBJ2-7
cdr3_aa: CASSLGSGAEQYF
cdr3_nt: TGTGCCAGCAGTTTAGGTAGCGGGGCTGAGCAGTACTTC

d_call: TRBD1
v_call: TRBV7-2
clone_size: -
cdr3_length: 15
j_call: TRBJ2-2
cdr3_aa: CASSLTGVNTGELFF
cdr3_nt: TGTGCCAGCAGCTTGACAGGGGTGAACACCGGGGAGCTGTTTTTT

d_call: -
v_call: TRBV2
clone_size: -
cdr3_length: 14
j_call: TRBJ2-3
cdr3_aa: CASSEGGDTDTQYF
cdr3_nt: TGTGCCAGCAGTGAAGGGGGGGACACAGATACGCAGTATTTT

d_call: -
v_call: TRBV4-2
clone_size: few
cdr3_length: 12
j_call: TRBJ2-2
cdr3_aa: CASSHQNGELFF
cdr3_nt: TGTGCCAGCAGCCACCAGAACGGGGAGCTGTTTTTT

d_call: TRBD2
v_call: TRBV30
clone_size: once
cdr3_length: 14
j_call: TRBJ2-7
cdr3_aa: CAWSRDTTGGEQYF
cdr3_nt: TGTGCCTGGAGCCGGGACACCACGGGGGGGGAGCAGTACTTC

d_call: -
v_call: TRBV5-1
clone_size: once
cdr3_length: 14
j_call: TRBJ1-6
cdr3_aa: CASSLDRANSPLHF
cdr3_nt: TGCGCCAGCAGCTTGGACAGGGCCAATTCACCCCTCCACTTT

d_call: TRBD1
v_call: TRBV2
clone_size: -
cdr3_length: 14
j_call: TRBJ2-1
cdr3_aa: CASSEVGQGVGQFF
cdr3_nt: TGTGCCAGCAGTGAGGTCGGACAGGGGGTTGGGCAGTTCTTC

d_call: -
v_call: TRBV5-6
clone_size: once
cdr3_length: 15
j_call: TRBJ1-1
cdr3_aa: CASSLTAWRGTEAFF
cdr3_nt: TGTGCCAGCAGCTTAACCGCTTGGCGCGGGACTGAAGCTTTCTTT

d_call: TRBD1
v_call: TRBV9
clone_size: -
cdr3_length: 15
j_call: TRBJ1-5
cdr3_aa: CASSVEGQFNQPQHF
cdr3_nt: TGTGCCAGCAGCGTTGAGGGACAGTTCAATCAGCCCCAGCATTTT

d_call: TRBD1
v_call: TRBV6-5
clone_size: -
cdr3_length: 16
j_call: TRBJ2-5
cdr3_aa: CASSYLGQGDQETQYF
cdr3_nt: TGTGCCAGCAGTTACCTTGGACAGGGAGACCAAGAGACCCAGTACTTC

d_call: -
v_call: TRBV5-6
clone_size: -
cdr3_length: 14
j_call: TRBJ1-1
cdr3_aa: CASRPKEVATEAFF
cdr3_nt: TGTGCCAGCAGGCCTAAGGAGGTGGCCACTGAAGCTTTCTTT

d_call: -
v_call: TRBV24-1
clone_size: -
cdr3_length: 12
j_call: TRBJ2-2
cdr3_aa: CAVQTGTGELFF
cdr3_nt: TGTGCCGTCCAGACCGGGACCGGGGAGCTGTTTTTT

d_call: TRBD2
v_call: TRBV11-3
clone_size: once
cdr3_length: 16
j_call: TRBJ2-3
cdr3_aa: CASSSGGAGGTDTQYF
cdr3_nt: TGTGCCAGCAGCTCCGGGGGGGCAGGAGGGACAGATACGCAGTATTTT

d_call: -
v_call: TRBV7-2
clone_size: -
cdr3_length: 13
j_call: TRBJ2-7
cdr3_aa: CASSLDRSYEQYF
cdr3_nt: TGTGCCAGCAGCTTAGATCGGTCCTACGAGCAGTACTTC

d_call: -
v_call: TRBV29-1
clone_size: few
cdr3_length: 15
j_call: TRBJ2-1
cdr3_aa: CSVEDLLQVIGEQFF
cdr3_nt: TGCAGCGTTGAAGACCTGTTACAGGTTATCGGTGAGCAGTTCTTC

d_call: -
v_call: TRBV6-2/TRBV6-3
clone_size: -
cdr3_length: 12
j_call: TRBJ1-1
cdr3_aa: CASSSIVSGAFF
cdr3_nt: TGTGCCAGCAGTTCCATTGTCAGCGGCGCTTTCTTT

d_call: TRBD2
v_call: TRBV20-1
clone_size: -
cdr3_length: 17
j_call: TRBJ2-3
cdr3_aa: CSASQTLGSGRSDTQYF
cdr3_nt: TGCAGTGCTAGTCAAACCTTGGGGAGCGGGAGGTCAGATACGCAGTATTTT

d_call: -
v_call: TRBV11-3
clone_size: -
cdr3_length: 15
j_call: TRBJ2-1
cdr3_aa: CASSLEVSSYNEQFF
cdr3_nt: TGTGCCAGCAGCTTAGAGGTGAGCTCCTACAATGAGCAGTTCTTC

d_call: TRBD1
v_call: TRBV4-3
clone_size: -
cdr3_length: 17
j_call: TRBJ2-5
cdr3_aa: CASSQDRDRVRSETQYF
cdr3_nt: TGCGCCAGCAGCCAAGATCGGGACAGGGTTCGATCAGAGACCCAGTACTTC

d_call: -
v_call: TRBV11-1
clone_size: -
cdr3_length: 13
j_call: TRBJ1-2
cdr3_aa: CASSPDTNYGYTF
cdr3_nt: TGTGCCAGCAGTCCTGACACGAACTATGGCTACACCTTC

d_call: -
v_call: TRBV6-2/TRBV6-3
clone_size: -
cdr3_length: 16
j_call: TRBJ1-2
cdr3_aa: CASSSRGSPVDYGYTF
cdr3_nt: TGTGCCAGCAGTTCCCGGGGGTCCCCCGTGGACTATGGCTACACCTTC

d_call: -
v_call: TRBV28
clone_size: -
cdr3_length: 13
j_call: TRBJ1-1
cdr3_aa: CASSYSDRTEAFF
cdr3_nt: TGTGCCAGCAGTTACTCCGACAGGACCGAGGCTTTCTTT

d_call: -
v_call: TRBV11-1
clone_size: -
cdr3_length: 14
j_call: TRBJ2-3
cdr3_aa: CASSLSRGTDTQYF
cdr3_nt: TGTGCCAGCAGCTTAAGTAGGGGTACAGATACGCAGTATTTT

d_call: TRBD1
v_call: TRBV5-6
clone_size: -
cdr3_length: 16
j_call: TRBJ2-5
cdr3_aa: CASSLVQRTGDETQYF
cdr3_nt: TGTGCCAGCAGCTTGGTTCAAAGGACAGGGGACGAGACCCAGTACTTC